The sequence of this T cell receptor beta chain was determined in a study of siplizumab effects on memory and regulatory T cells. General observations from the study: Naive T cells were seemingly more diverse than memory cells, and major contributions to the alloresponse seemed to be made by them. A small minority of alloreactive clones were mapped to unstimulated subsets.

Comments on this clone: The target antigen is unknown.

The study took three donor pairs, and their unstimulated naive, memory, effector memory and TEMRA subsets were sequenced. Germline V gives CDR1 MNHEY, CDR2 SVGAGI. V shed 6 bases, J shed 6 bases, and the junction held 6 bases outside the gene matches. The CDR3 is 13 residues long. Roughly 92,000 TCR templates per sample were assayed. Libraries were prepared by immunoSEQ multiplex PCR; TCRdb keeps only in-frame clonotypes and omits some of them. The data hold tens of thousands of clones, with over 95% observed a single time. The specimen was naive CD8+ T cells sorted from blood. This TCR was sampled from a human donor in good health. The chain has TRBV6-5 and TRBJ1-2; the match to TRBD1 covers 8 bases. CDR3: CASRETGGNGYTF. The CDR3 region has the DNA TGTGCCAGCAGGGAAACAGGGGGGAATGGCTACACCTTC.